This paragraph reports one TCR beta chain. Clones were sequenced by immunoSEQ multiplex PCR, and TCRdb holds only the in-frame ones, with some missing. The sample has over 450,000 clones; around three quarters are singletons. The data stem from a study of shared T cell receptors in the human thymus. The CDR3 has 15 residues. V lost 5 bases and J 6 bases, leaving 20 bases between the germline ends. Germline CDR1 SGHRS, CDR2 YFSETQ. These data also formed part of another study, on human thymus T cells. From that second work: Samples came from healthy Finnish infants during open corrective cardiac surgery. Resections from corrective heart surgery provided thymus tissue. Thymic as well as blood repertoires seemed to favor certain V and J genes unevenly. Thymic repertoires overlap heavily among unrelated individuals, related research has reported.

The chain combines TRBV5-1 with TRBJ2-5, with a tentative D call TRBD2 (7 bases). The clonotype was recovered from a boy under two years old with a congenital heart defect. The sequencing sample was made of thymocytes. The CDR3 here is CASRSVGGGRKTQYF. The CDR3 DNA reads TGCGCCAGCAGGTCGGTTGGGGGCGGGAGAAAGACCCAGTACTTC.